What follows are 20 T cell receptor beta chains derived from one specimen sequenced in a study of T cells in Graves' hyperthyroidism and ophthalmopathy. Amplification yielded TCR beta CDR3 regions, with RNA transcripts as the source. HTBI primers were used for first-round RT-PCR of the TCR CDR3. TCRdb called the multiplex PCR reads again in MiXCR, with one record for every CDR3 protein. The data contain more than 350,000 distinct CDR3 sequences, about 14% of them singletons. Sequencing used blood. These receptors all come from a woman aged 25 to 39 with Graves' ophthalmopathy.

This clonotype occurred once. This chain uses TRBV28 with TRBJ2-1; no clear D gene. The CDR3 loop spans 14 amino acids. Trimming shortened V by 11 bases and J by 0 bases, and 14 bases separated the two germline ends. Germline V gene lookup returns CDR1 MDHEN and CDR2 SYDVKM. CDR3 sequence: CAGSAGSSYNEQFF. For the CDR3, the DNA is TGTGCCGGCTCTGCCGGCAGCTCCTACAATGAGCAGTTCTTC.

This clonotype was found a few times. The V and J genes are TRBV5-5 and TRBJ2-1, with 15 bases identical to TRBD2. There are 19 residues in the CDR3. V lost 3 bases and J lost 0; bases outside the gene matches: 7. Germline-derived CDR1 and CDR2 are SGHKS and YYEKEE (reference sequence). The DNA of the CDR3 is TGTGCCAGCAGCTCTCCGGGACTAGCGGGGGGCCGCTCCTACAATGAGCAGTTCTTC. This encodes CASSSPGLAGGRSYNEQFF.

Notes on this clonotype: Possible read error: a much larger clone is one base away. This is likely a read error, given that the CDR3 carries no conserved phenylalanine or tryptophan at its end. The rearrangement joins TRBV29-1 to TRBJ1-1; 7 bases line up with TRBD1. Germline trimming cut 4 bases from V and 11 bases from J; bases unmatched to any gene: 16. The CDR3 contains 14 residues. CDR1 is SQVTM, CDR2 ANQGSEA, per germline. The CDR3 region has the DNA TGCAGCGTTGTTCGGGACAGAACCCAATCCCCGGCTTTCCTT. It specifies CSVVRDRTQSPAFL.

This clonotype was recorded many times. This chain joins TRBV5-1 and TRBJ1-2; TRBD1 aligns across 7 bases. V lost 1 base, J lost 4 bases, and 7 bases stayed unmatched. The CDR3 extends over 15 amino acids. The germline CDR1 and CDR2 sequences are SGHRS and YFSETQ. CDR3 coding DNA: TGCGCCAGCAGCTTGACGCCCGGGACAGTCTATGGCTACACCTTC. This translates into CASSLTPGTVYGYTF.

This clonotype was seen ten or more times. The rearrangement uses TRBV12-3 or TRBV12-4 and TRBJ2-6, with TRBD1 matching over 8 bases. The CDR3 runs to 18 residues. V was clipped by 5 bases and J by 4 bases; unmatched bases: 13. The CDR3 is CASSTGGRGLTGANVLTF. CDR3 in DNA: TGTGCCAGCAGTACCGGCGGCAGGGGGCTGACCGGGGCCAACGTCCTGACTTTC.

This clonotype was counted once. The J gene is TRBJ2-3, the V gene TRBV7-9; perhaps TRBD2 as D (5 bases). Germline V lookup: CDR1 SEHNR, CDR2 FQNEAQ (reference sequence). The CDR3 extends over 14 amino acids. Trimming removed 4 bases at V and 6 bases at J, with 14 bases between. The DNA for the CDR3 is TGTGCCAGCAGCTCTCTCCGGGGTTGGGATACGCAGTATTTT. As protein: CASSSLRGWDTQYF.

This clonotype was seen ten or more times. This chain uses TRBV5-1 with TRBJ2-1; TRBD1 might be the D (6 bases). The V and J ends lost 6 bases and 7 bases respectively, with 20 bases between them. This CDR3 has 15 residues. Germline assignment: CDR1 SGHRS and CDR2 YFSETQ. The CDR3, as DNA: TGCGCCAGCACCCGGGACATAATGGCGCGGAATGAGCAGTTCTTC. This translates into CASTRDIMARNEQFF.

V usage is TRBV24-1 and J usage is TRBJ1-2; 7 bases fit TRBD1. The junction had 3 bases not matched to a gene; V was cut back by 9 bases and J by 3 bases. The CDR3 contains 12 residues. The germline gives CDR1 KGHDR, CDR2 SFDVKD. Here the CDR3 reads CATRDSHYGYTF. CDR3 bases: TGTGCCACCCGGGACAGTCACTATGGCTACACCTTC.

This clonotype has a count of ten or more. The chain uses TRBV24-1 and TRBJ1-5, with 8 bases fitting TRBD1. CDR1 KGHDR and CDR2 SFDVKD come from the germline V gene. Losses at the gene ends were 3 bases for V and 3 bases for J; bases not matched to a gene: 6. CDR3 length: 16 amino acids. CDR3 region: CATSDHRTGNNQPQHF. As DNA, the CDR3 is TGTGCCACCAGTGATCATCGGACAGGGAACAATCAGCCCCAGCATTTT.

This clonotype was counted many times. The chain recombines TRBV3-1 with TRBJ1-1; D remains ambiguous. The CDR3 covers 14 residues. Germline-derived CDR1 and CDR2 are LGHDT and YNNKEL (reference sequence). Trimming cost V 4 bases and J 5 bases, with 14 bases left between them. CDR3 nucleotides: TGTGCCAGCAGCCCCATGGGTTCGGGGACTGAAGCTTTCTTT. The encoded protein is CASSPMGSGTEAFF. Supplemented by reference TRBV3-1 and TRBJ1-1, the full variable domain reads DTAVSQTPKYLVTQMGNDKSIKCEQNLGHDTMYWYKQDSKKFLKIMFSYNNKELIINETVPNRFSPKSPDKAHLNLHINSLELGDSAVYFCASSPMGSGTEAFFGQGTRLTVV.

This clonotype came up many times. The J gene is TRBJ2-7, the V gene TRBV12-3 or TRBV12-4; D might be TRBD1 (5 bases). Trimming removed 5 bases from V and 0 bases from J, with 8 bases in between. The CDR3 loop spans 13 amino acids. The CDR3 sequence is CASSPGHSYEQYF. In DNA form, the CDR3 reads TGTGCCAGCAGTCCTGGACACTCCTACGAGCAGTACTTC.

This chain links TRBV6-1 with TRBJ2-7, with 11 bases fitting TRBD1. CDR3 length equals 15 residues. V gave up 2 bases and J gave up 5 bases; unmatched junction bases: 5. The germline gives CDR1 MNHNS, CDR2 SASEGT. CDR3 sequence: CASSEMGQGDDEQYF. CDR3 nucleotides: TGTGCCAGCAGTGAAATGGGACAGGGGGACGACGAGCAGTACTTC.

This clonotype was detected only a few times. V is TRBV6-1 and J is TRBJ1-6; no clear D. The CDR3 loop spans 14 amino acids. V was shortened by 6 bases and J by 4 bases, with 10 bases between the two germline ends. The germline gives CDR1 MNHNS, CDR2 SASEGT. CDR3 in amino acids: CASRLDGYNSPLHF. CDR3 DNA sequence: TGTGCCAGCAGGTTGGACGGTTATAATTCACCCCTCCACTTT.

This clonotype was picked up a small number of times. This rearrangement joins TRBV19 to TRBJ2-2; D remains ambiguous. Trimming left V 0 bases short and J 3 bases short, with 5 bases between. Germline CDR1 reads LNHDA; CDR2 reads SQIVND (reference sequence). This CDR3 comprises 14 residues. The CDR3 region has the DNA TGTGCCAGTAGTATAGAGGGTTACACCGGGGAGCTGTTTTTT. Translation gives CASSIEGYTGELFF. Drawing the rest from reference TRBV19 and TRBJ2-2, the complete variable domain is DGGITQSPKYLFRKEGQNVTLSCEQNLNHDAMYWYRQDPGQGLRLIYYSQIVNDFQKGDIAEGYSVSREKKESFPLTVTSAQKNPTAFYLCASSIEGYTGELFFGEGSRLTVL.

This clonotype was counted many times. The V and J genes are TRBV4-1 and TRBJ2-7; 11 nucleotides align to TRBD2. Per germline, CDR1 MGHRA and CDR2 YSYEKL. This CDR3 spans 15 amino acids. Losses at the gene ends were 1 base for V and 4 bases for J; bases not matched to a gene: 3. The CDR3 bases are TGCGCCAGCAGCCAAGTAGCGGGGGGGCCATACGAGCAGTACTTC. Translated: CASSQVAGGPYEQYF.

This clonotype was recorded many times. The J gene is TRBJ2-3, the V gene TRBV20-1; TRBD2 matches at 15 bases. This CDR3 comprises 20 residues. Germline-derived CDR1 and CDR2 are DFQATT and SNEGSKA (reference sequence). Germline trimming cut 5 bases from V and 2 bases from J; bases unmatched to any gene: 17. DNA for the CDR3: TGCAGTGCTTCCTCTCTGGGGGGACTAGCGGGGGGACATTACACAGATACGCAGTATTTT. Protein: CSASSLGGLAGGHYTDTQYF.

The rearrangement uses TRBV6-2 or TRBV6-3 and TRBJ1-2, with a weak D call TRBD1 (5 bases). The V and J ends lost 1 base and 8 bases respectively, with 11 bases between them. The CDR3 is made up of 13 amino acids. CDR1 and CDR2 (germline): MNHEY, SVGEGT. The CDR3 is CASSYWQGSGYTF. The CDR3 DNA reads as TGTGCCAGCAGTTACTGGCAGGGATCCGGCTACACCTTC.

This clonotype was seen a few times. V gene TRBV5-6 combines with J gene TRBJ1-2, with D uncertain. V shed 2 bases and J shed 4 bases, with 12 bases lying between them. The CDR3 consists of 14 residues. Germline assignment: CDR1 SGHDT and CDR2 YYEEEE. CDR3: CASSLGGVVYGYTF. CDR3 in DNA: TGTGCCAGCAGCTTAGGCGGGGTTGTCTATGGCTACACCTTC.

The sample holds many counts of this clonotype. The chain combines TRBV9 with TRBJ1-1; the D is unclear. Between the trimmed V and J ends, which lost 4 bases and 3 bases, there was a span of 13 bases. Germline assignment: CDR1 SGDLS and CDR2 YYNGEE. The CDR3 sequence is 14 residues long. This chain's CDR3 is CASSPRTWDTEAFF. The CDR3 DNA reads as TGTGCCAGCAGCCCCCGTACTTGGGACACTGAAGCTTTCTTT.

The chain recombines TRBV4-1 with TRBJ1-1, with 8 bases identical to TRBD1. The CDR3 sequence is 15 residues long. The J segment lost 6 bases and the V segment lost 1 base, leaving 7 bases of the junction unmatched. CDR1 and CDR2 from the germline V gene are MGHRA and YSYEKL. In DNA form, the CDR3 reads TGCGCCAGCAGCCAAGTTGGGGACAGGAGGGCTGAAGCTTTCTTT. Translating it yields CASSQVGDRRAEAFF.